This TCR beta chain appears in the sequencing data of a study of blood T cell repertoires in COVID-19. Turning to the study itself: COVID-19 samples collected from the United States, Italy and Spain covered acute and convalescent phases. Sources were T cells, B-cell-depleted T cells, or PBMCs; the material itself was cDNA or gDNA.

How the authors handled the data: Using reference gene primer amplification, nucleated cell counts were estimated. The repertoire was sequenced with immunoSEQ multiplex PCR; TCRdb's copy has only in-frame clones and lacks some. Clone size and V and J calls were adopted from that table, with D and trimming inferred from the DNA. In the table there are about 230,000 clones, roughly nine tenths of which are singletons. Those who participated ranged in age from roughly 18 to 90 years and resided in about two dozen US areas. Germline V CDR1 and CDR2: SGHVS, FNYEAQ. CDR3 length equals 13 residues. V lost 6 bases to trimming and J lost 4 bases, with 12 bases between them.

The clonotype comes from a woman in her forties or fifties in a cohort exposed to, infected with or recovered from COVID-19 (not recorded which). The V gene is TRBV7-6, the J gene TRBJ1-2; D is unclear. Sequencing was performed on PBMCs or T cells enriched from blood (not recorded which). CDR3 residues: CASSSGRPYGYTF. In DNA form, the CDR3 reads TGTGCCAGCAGTTCCGGGAGGCCCTATGGCTACACCTTC.